Reported below is one TCR beta chain. TCRdb re-analyzed the PCR reads through MiXCR. The sample shows fewer than 25,000 clones, more than 20% of them seen only once. The source of the sample is a study of metastatic and nonmetastatic thyroid tumors. Nobody among the patients had been given any treatment before thyroid surgery. Trimming removed 2 bases from V and 0 bases from J, with 12 bases in between. The CDR3 contains 16 residues. Per germline, CDR1 SGHVS and CDR2 FNYEAQ. Material for sequencing was blood. The chain links TRBV7-6 to TRBJ2-3; possibly TRBD1 or TRBD2 for D (5 bases each). This TCR was sampled from a male donor with papillary thyroid cancer or a benign thyroid nodule (not recorded which). Some clones in this sample may be carry-over from other donors' samples. The CDR3, as DNA: TGTGCCAGCAGCTTATTCGCCGGGGCTAGCACAGATACGCAGTATTTT. Its translation is CASSLFAGASTDTQYF.